The TCR beta chain described here comes from a study of blood T cell repertoires in COVID-19. Measured with immunoSEQ multiplex PCR; TCRdb has only the in-frame clones, and not every one. The data hold nearly 45,000 clones, with around nine tenths observed a single time. Seattle-derived patients entered the study during active infection and were followed longitudinally. There are 14 residues in the CDR3. The V gene lost 0 bases and the J gene lost 4 bases, with 8 bases spanning the gap. In germline, CDR1 is SGDLS, CDR2 YYNGEE. The receptor comes from a middle-aged man with COVID-19, enrolled during active disease. The specimen sequenced was peripheral blood. The V and J genes are TRBV9 and TRBJ1-3; D is uncertain. CDR3 sequence: CASSVGTVGNTIYF. CDR3 bases: TGTGCCAGCAGCGTAGGGACTGTAGGAAACACCATATATTTT.